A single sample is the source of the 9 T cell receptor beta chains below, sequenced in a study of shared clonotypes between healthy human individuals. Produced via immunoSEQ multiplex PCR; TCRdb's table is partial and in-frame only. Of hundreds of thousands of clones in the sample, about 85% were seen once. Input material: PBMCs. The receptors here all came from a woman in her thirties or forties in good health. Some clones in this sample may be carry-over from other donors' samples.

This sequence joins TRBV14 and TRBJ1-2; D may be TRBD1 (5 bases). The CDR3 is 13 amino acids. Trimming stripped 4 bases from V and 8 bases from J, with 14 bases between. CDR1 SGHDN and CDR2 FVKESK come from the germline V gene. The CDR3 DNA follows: TGTGCCAGCAGCCCTGCGGGGGTTGGAGGCTACACCTTC. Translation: CASSPAGVGGYTF. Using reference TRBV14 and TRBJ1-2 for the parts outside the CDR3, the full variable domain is EAGVTQFPSHSVIEKGQTVTLRCDPISGHDNLYWYRRVMGKEIKFLLHFVKESKQDESGMPNNRFLAERTGGTYSTLKVQPAELEDSGVYFCASSPAGVGGYTFGSGTRLTVV.

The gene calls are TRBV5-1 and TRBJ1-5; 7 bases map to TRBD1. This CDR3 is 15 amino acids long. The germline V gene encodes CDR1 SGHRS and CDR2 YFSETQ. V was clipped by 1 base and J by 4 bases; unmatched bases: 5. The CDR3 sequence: CASSLTGTANQPQHF. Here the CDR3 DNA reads TGCGCCAGCAGCTTGACCGGGACAGCAAATCAGCCCCAGCATTTT.

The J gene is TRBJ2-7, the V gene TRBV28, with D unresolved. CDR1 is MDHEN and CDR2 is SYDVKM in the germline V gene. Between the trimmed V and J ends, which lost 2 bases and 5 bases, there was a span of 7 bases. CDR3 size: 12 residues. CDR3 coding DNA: TGTGCCAGCAGTTTACTCGGAGACGAGCAGTACTTC. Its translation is CASSLLGDEQYF.

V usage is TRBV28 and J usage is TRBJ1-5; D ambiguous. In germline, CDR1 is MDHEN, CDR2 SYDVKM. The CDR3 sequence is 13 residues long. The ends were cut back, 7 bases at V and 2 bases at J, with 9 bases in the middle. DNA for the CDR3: TGTGCCAGCATCACTGGGGGCAATCAGCCCCAGCATTTT. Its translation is CASITGGNQPQHF.

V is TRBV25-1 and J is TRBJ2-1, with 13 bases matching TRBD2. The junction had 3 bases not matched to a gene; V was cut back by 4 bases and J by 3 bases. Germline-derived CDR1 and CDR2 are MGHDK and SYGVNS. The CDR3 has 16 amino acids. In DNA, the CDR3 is TGTGCCAGCAGTGGCGGGACTAGCGGGAACTACAATGAGCAGTTCTTC. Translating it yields CASSGGTSGNYNEQFF. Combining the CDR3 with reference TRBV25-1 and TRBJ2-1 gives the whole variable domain EADIYQTPRYLVIGTGKKITLECSQTMGHDKMYWYQQDPGMELHLIHYSYGVNSTEKGDLSSESTVSRIRTEHFPLTLESARPSHTSQYLCASSGGTSGNYNEQFFGPGTRLTVL.

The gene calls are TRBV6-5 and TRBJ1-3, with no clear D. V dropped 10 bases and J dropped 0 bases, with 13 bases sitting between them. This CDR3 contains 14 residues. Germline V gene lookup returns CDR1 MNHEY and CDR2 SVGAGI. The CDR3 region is CATRRVFSGNTIYF. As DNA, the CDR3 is TGTGCCACCAGAAGGGTCTTCTCTGGAAACACCATATATTTT.

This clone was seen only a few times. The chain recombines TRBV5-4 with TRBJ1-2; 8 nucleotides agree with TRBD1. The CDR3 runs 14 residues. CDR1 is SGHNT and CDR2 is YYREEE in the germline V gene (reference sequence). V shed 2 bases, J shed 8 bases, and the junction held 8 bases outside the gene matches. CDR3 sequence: CASSFEDRGQGYTF. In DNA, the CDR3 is TGTGCCAGCAGCTTCGAAGACAGGGGTCAAGGCTACACCTTC.

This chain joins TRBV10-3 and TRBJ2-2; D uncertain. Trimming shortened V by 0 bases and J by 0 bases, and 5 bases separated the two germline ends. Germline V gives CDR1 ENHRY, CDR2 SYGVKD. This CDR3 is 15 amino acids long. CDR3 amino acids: CAISESATNTGELFF. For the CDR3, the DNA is TGTGCCATCAGTGAGTCGGCCACGAACACCGGGGAGCTGTTTTTT.

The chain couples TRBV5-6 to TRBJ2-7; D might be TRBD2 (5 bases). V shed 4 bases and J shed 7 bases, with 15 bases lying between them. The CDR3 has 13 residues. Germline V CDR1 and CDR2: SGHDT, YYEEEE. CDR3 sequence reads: CASSLSLAREQYF. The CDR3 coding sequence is TGTGCCAGCAGCCTATCCTTAGCGAGGGAGCAGTACTTC. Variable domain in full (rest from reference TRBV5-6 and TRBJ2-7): DAGVTQSPTHLIKTRGQQVTLRCSPKSGHDTVSWYQQALGQGPQFIFQYYEEEERQRGNFPDRFSGHQFPNYSSELNVNALLLGDSALYLCASSLSLAREQYFGPGTRLTVT.